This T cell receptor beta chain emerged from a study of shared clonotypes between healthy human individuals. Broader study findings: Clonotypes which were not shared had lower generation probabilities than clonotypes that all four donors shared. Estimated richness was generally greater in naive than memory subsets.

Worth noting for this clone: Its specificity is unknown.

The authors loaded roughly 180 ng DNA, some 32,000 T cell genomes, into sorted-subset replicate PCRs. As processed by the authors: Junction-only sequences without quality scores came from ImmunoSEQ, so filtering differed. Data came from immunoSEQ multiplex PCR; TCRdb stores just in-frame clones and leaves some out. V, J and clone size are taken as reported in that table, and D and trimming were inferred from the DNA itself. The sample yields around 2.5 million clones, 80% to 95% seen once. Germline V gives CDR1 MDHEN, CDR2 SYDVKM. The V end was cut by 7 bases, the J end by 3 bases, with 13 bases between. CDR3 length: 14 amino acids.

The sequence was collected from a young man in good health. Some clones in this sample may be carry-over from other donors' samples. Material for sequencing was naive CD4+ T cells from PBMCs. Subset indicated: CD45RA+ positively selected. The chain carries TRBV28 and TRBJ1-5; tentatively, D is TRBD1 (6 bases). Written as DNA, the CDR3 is TGTGCCAGCACTGGACAGTCCTTCAATCAGCCCCAGCATTTT. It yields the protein CASTGQSFNQPQHF.